This T cell receptor beta chain was recorded in a study of neurological immune-mediated disorders. This clonotype was observed a handful of times. What it binds is not known. An end of the junction differs from the germline gene, which may be a read error. CDR3 length: 11 residues. Germline V lookup: CDR1 DFQATT, CDR2 SNEGSKA (reference sequence). Study conclusions and caveats: It was the repertoires of 18 of 34 multiple sclerosis patients that phylogenetic grouping placed in one related-CDR3 cluster, which is a possible signature.

5'RACE employing 10-nucleotide random UMIs yielded the cDNA. The output of every sequencing run exceeded 180 million TCR-beta sequences, derived from 15-18 subjects. Via MiXCR, TCRdb re-called the 5' RACE reads, giving one row per CDR3 protein. Among 50,000 to 65,000 distinct CDR3 sequences, approximately 4.6% were seen once, and the ten largest hold 3.4%. The chain is built from TRBV20-1 and TRBJ1-5; D is undetermined. The receptor was derived from a woman between 50 and 59 years old with multiple sclerosis. Material: PBMCs. Written as DNA, the CDR3 is TGCAGTGCTAGATCAGACGGTAACCAAAATTTT. Amino acids: CSARSDGNQNF.